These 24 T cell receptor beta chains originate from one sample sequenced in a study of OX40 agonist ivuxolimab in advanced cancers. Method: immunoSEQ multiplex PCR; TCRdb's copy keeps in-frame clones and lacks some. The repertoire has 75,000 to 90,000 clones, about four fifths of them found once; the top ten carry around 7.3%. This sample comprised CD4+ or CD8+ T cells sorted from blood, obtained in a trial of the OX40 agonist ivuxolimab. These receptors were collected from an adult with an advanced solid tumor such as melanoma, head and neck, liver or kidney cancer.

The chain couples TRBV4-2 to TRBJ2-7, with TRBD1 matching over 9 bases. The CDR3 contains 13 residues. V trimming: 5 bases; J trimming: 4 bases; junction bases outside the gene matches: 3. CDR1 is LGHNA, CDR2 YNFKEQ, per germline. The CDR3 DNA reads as TGTGCCAGCAGCTTAGACAGGGGGTACGAGCAGTACTTC. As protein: CASSLDRGYEQYF.

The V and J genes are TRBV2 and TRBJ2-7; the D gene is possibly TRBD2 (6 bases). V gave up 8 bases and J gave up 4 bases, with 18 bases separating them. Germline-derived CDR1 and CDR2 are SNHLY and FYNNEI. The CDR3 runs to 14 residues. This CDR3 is CASAGTHGLYEQYF. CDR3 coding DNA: TGTGCCAGCGCCGGGACTCACGGTTTATACGAGCAGTACTTC.

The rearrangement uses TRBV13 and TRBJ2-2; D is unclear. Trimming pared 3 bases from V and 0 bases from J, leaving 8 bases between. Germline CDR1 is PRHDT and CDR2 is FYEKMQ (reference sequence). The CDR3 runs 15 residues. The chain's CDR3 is CASSFAPTNTGELFF. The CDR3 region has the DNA TGTGCCAGCAGCTTCGCACCGACGAACACCGGGGAGCTGTTTTTT.

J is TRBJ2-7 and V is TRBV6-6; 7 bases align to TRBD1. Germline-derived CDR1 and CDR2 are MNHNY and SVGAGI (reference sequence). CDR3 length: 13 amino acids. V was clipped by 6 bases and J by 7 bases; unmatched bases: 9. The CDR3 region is CASRTEGAGEQYF. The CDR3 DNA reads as TGTGCCAGCAGAACAGAGGGGGCGGGTGAGCAGTACTTC.

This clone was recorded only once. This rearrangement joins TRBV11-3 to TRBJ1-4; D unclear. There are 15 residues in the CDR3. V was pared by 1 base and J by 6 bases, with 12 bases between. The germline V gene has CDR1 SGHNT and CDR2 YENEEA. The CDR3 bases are TGTGCCAGCAGCTTAGGACACTCAGGTGATGAAAAACTGTTTTTT. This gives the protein CASSLGHSGDEKLFF.

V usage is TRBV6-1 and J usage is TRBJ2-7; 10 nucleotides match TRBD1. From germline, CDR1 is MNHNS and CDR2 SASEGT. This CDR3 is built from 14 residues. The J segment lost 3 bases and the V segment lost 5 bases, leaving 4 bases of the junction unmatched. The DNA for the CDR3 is TGTGCCAGCAGTCCGGACAGGGGGAGCTACGAGCAGTACTTC. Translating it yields CASSPDRGSYEQYF.

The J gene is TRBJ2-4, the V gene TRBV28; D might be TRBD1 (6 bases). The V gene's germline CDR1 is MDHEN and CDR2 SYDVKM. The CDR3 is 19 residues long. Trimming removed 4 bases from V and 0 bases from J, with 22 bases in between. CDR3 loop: CASSSPLQGFGLAKNIQYF. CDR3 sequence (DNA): TGTGCCAGCAGTTCACCGTTACAGGGATTCGGCCTAGCCAAAAACATTCAGTACTTC.

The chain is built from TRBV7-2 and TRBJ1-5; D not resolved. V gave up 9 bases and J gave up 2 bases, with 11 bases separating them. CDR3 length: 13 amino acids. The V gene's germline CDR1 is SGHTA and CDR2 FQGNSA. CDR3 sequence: CASAVWGNQPQHF. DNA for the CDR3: TGTGCCAGTGCAGTATGGGGCAATCAGCCCCAGCATTTT.

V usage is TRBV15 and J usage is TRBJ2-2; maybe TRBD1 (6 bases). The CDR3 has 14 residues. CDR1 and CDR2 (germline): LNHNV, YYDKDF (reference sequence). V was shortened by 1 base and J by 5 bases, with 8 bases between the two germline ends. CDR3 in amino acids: CATSRGDITGELFF. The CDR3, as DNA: TGTGCCACCAGCAGAGGGGACATAACCGGGGAGCTGTTTTTT.

The CDR3 is CASIRGVGQPQHF. The CDR3 bases are TGTGCCAGCATTAGGGGTGTAGGGCAGCCCCAGCATTTT. The gene calls are TRBV2 and TRBJ1-5; tentatively, D is TRBD1 (5 bases). The germline CDR1 and CDR2 sequences are SNHLY and FYNNEI. V lost 7 bases and J 7 bases, leaving 14 bases between the germline ends. The CDR3 has 13 residues.

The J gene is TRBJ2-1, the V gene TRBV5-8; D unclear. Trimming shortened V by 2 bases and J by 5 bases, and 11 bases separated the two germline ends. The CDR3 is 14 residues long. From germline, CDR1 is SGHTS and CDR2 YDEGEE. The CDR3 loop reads CASSFGRLNNEQFF. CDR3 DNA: TGTGCCAGCAGCTTCGGACGGCTGAACAATGAGCAGTTCTTC.

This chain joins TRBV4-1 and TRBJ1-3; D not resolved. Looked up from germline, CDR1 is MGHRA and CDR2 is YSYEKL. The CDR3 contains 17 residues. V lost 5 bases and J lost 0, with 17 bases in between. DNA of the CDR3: TGCGCCAGCAGCGCAAGTCCCTCGGGTGACTCTGGAAACACCATATATTTT. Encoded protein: CASSASPSGDSGNTIYF.

CDR3 in amino acids: CASSLWSGADTQYF. The CDR3 DNA is TGCGCCAGCAGCTTGTGGTCGGGGGCAGATACGCAGTATTTT. This chain joins TRBV5-1 and TRBJ2-3; possible D gene TRBD2, 6 bases. Germline values: CDR1 SGHRS, CDR2 YFSETQ. Trimming pared 1 base from V and 4 bases from J, leaving 10 bases between. The CDR3 covers 14 residues. Combining the CDR3 with reference TRBV5-1 and TRBJ2-3 gives the whole variable domain KAGVTQTPRYLIKTRGQQVTLSCSPISGHRSVSWYQQTPGQGLQFLFEYFSETQRNKGNFPGRFSGRQFSNSRSEMNVSTLELGDSALYLCASSLWSGADTQYFGPGTRLTVL.

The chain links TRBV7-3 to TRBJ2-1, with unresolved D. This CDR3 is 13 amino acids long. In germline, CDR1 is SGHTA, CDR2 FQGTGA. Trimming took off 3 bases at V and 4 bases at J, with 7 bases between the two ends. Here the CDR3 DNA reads TGTGCCAGCAGCTTTAGTGTGTACAATGAGCAGTTCTTC. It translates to CASSFSVYNEQFF.

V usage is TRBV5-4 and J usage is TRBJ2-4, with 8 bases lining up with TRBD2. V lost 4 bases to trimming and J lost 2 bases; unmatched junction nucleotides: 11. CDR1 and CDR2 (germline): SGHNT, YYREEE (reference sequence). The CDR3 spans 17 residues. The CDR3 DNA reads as TGTGCCAGCAGCAACCCCAGCGGGAGAGAAACCAAAAACATTCAGTACTTC. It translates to CASSNPSGRETKNIQYF.

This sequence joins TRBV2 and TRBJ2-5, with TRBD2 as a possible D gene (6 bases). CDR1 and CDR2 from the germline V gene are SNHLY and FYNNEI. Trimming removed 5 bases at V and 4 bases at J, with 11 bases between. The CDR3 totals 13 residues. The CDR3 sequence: CASSRQGGETQYF. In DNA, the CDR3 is TGTGCCAGCAGTCGTCAGGGAGGAGAGACCCAGTACTTC.

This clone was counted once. The CDR3 here is CASSLSQQGGYTF. CDR3 sequence (DNA): TGTGCCAGCAGCTTGAGTCAACAGGGAGGCTACACCTTC. This chain links TRBV5-4 with TRBJ1-2; a weak D match, TRBD1 (6 bases). The V end lost 1 base, the J end lost 8 bases, and 12 bases lay between the germline ends. The V gene's germline CDR1 is SGHNT and CDR2 YYREEE (reference sequence). The CDR3 contains 13 residues.

CDR3 bases: TGTGCCAGCTCCCAGACTAGCGGGAGGAGCACAGATACGCAGTATTTT. Translated: CASSQTSGRSTDTQYF. This sequence joins TRBV18 and TRBJ2-3; the match to TRBD2 covers 13 bases. Germline V gene lookup returns CDR1 KGHSH and CDR2 LQKENI. Unmatched junction bases numbered 3, after V lost 6 bases and J lost 0 bases. CDR3 size: 16 residues.

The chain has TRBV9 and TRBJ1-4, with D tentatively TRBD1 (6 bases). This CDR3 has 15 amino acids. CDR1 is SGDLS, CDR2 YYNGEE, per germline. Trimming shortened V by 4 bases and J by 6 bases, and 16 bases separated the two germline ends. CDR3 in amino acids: CASSKRDNNYEKLFF. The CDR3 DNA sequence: TGTGCCAGCAGCAAACGGGACAACAATTATGAAAAACTGTTTTTT.

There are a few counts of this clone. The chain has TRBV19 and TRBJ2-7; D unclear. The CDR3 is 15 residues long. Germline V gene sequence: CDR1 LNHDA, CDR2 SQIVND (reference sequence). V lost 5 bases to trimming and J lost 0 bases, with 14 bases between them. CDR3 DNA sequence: TGTGCCAGTAGTCCCCGAGGAGTTAGCTCCTACGAGCAGTACTTC. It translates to CASSPRGVSSYEQYF.

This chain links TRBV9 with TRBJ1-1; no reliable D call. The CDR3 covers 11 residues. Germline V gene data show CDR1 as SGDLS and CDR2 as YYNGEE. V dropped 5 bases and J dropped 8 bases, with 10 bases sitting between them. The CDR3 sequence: CASRPPGEAFF. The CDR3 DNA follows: TGTGCCAGCAGGCCCCCGGGCGAAGCTTTCTTT.

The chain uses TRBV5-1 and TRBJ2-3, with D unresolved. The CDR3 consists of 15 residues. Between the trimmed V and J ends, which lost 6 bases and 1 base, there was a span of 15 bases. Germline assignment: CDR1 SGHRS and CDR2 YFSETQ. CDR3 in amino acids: CASTRRSGGTDTQYF. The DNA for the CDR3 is TGCGCCAGCACCAGACGTAGTGGGGGCACAGATACGCAGTATTTT.

The CDR3 sequence: CASSHSYEQYF. The CDR3, as DNA: TGTGCCAGCAGCCATTCCTACGAGCAGTACTTC. The genes are TRBV5-6 and TRBJ2-7; no definite D call. In germline, CDR1 is SGHDT, CDR2 YYEEEE. CDR3 length equals 11 residues. Between the trimmed V and J ends, which lost 4 bases and 1 base, there was a span of 3 bases.

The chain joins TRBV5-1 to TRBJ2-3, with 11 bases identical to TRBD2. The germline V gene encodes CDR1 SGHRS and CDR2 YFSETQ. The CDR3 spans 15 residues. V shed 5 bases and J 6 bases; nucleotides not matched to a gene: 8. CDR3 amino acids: CASSGTSGSLDTQYF. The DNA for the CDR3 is TGCGCCAGCAGTGGAACTAGCGGGAGTTTGGATACGCAGTATTTT.